Below, 9 T cell receptor beta chains from the same sample are listed, as sequenced in a study of blood T cell repertoires in COVID-19. Sequencing was performed with immunoSEQ multiplex PCR; in TCRdb, only in-frame clones are kept and a portion is missing. The profile shows 84,000 or so clones, approximately 91% of them singletons. Material for sequencing was peripheral blood. Receptor source: a man in his 70s with acute or convalescent COVID-19.

The chain recombines TRBV28 with TRBJ2-7; 7 bases match TRBD1. Germline V gene data show CDR1 as MDHEN and CDR2 as SYDVKM. V was clipped by 6 bases and J by 1 base; unmatched bases: 15. The CDR3 length is 17 residues. The CDR3 loop reads CASSSISDRIESYEQYF. The CDR3 DNA reads as TGTGCCAGCAGCTCCATTTCGGACAGGATAGAATCCTACGAGCAGTACTTC. Complete variable domain (other parts from reference TRBV28 and TRBJ2-7): DVKVTQSSRYLVKRTGEKVFLECVQDMDHENMFWYRQDPGLGLRLIYFSYDVKMKEKGDIPEGYSVSREKKERFSLILESASTNQTSMYLCASSSISDRIESYEQYFGPGTRLTVT.

This clone came up once. The gene calls are TRBV28 and TRBJ1-5; no reliable D call. Germline V CDR1 and CDR2: MDHEN, SYDVKM. The CDR3 sequence is 17 residues long. V shed 0 bases and J shed 1 base, with 13 bases lying between them. The CDR3 nucleotides are TGTGCCAGCAGTTTATGGGGGAGGCTACGAAGCAATCAGCCCCAGCATTTT. This translates into CASSLWGRLRSNQPQHF. The whole variable domain, filled in from reference TRBV28 and TRBJ1-5, reads DVKVTQSSRYLVKRTGEKVFLECVQDMDHENMFWYRQDPGLGLRLIYFSYDVKMKEKGDIPEGYSVSREKKERFSLILESASTNQTSMYLCASSLWGRLRSNQPQHFGDGTRLSIL.

The chain recombines TRBV9 with TRBJ1-6, with D hard to call. V dropped 4 bases and J dropped 7 bases, with 9 bases sitting between them. The CDR3 covers 13 residues. Germline loops: CDR1 SGDLS, CDR2 YYNGEE. The CDR3 loop reads CASSREYNSPLHF. The CDR3 nucleotides are TGTGCCAGCAGCAGGGAGTACAATTCACCCCTCCACTTT.

CDR3 sequence: CATSRKQGFGSNQPQHF. The DNA for the CDR3 is TGTGCCACCAGCAGAAAGCAGGGATTTGGGAGCAATCAGCCCCAGCATTTT. The chain recombines TRBV15 with TRBJ1-5; D might be TRBD1 (5 bases). Trimming took 2 bases from V and 1 from J, leaving 15 bases between them. Germline CDR1 is LNHNV and CDR2 is YYDKDF (reference sequence). The CDR3 has 17 residues.

This rearrangement joins TRBV5-5 to TRBJ2-1; the match to TRBD1 covers 9 bases. Germline-derived CDR1 and CDR2 are SGHKS and YYEKEE (reference sequence). The CDR3 spans 16 residues. The trim removed 2 bases at V and 1 base at J, leaving 4 bases unmatched. The CDR3 spells CASSLLTGGSYNEQFF. In DNA, the CDR3 is TGTGCCAGCAGCTTATTGACAGGGGGGTCCTACAATGAGCAGTTCTTC.

V and J are TRBV19 and TRBJ2-1, with TRBD2 matching over 9 bases. In germline, CDR1 is LNHDA, CDR2 SQIVND (reference sequence). This CDR3 is 19 amino acids long. V lost 1 base to trimming and J lost 5 bases; unmatched junction nucleotides: 15. This CDR3 is CASSIGAGVSGRPDNEQFF. CDR3 bases: TGTGCCAGTAGTATAGGGGCAGGGGTAAGCGGGAGGCCTGACAATGAGCAGTTCTTC.

The V gene is TRBV4-1, the J gene TRBJ2-5, with D unclear. The CDR3 has 18 amino acids. V lost 1 base, J lost 3 bases, and 21 bases lay in between. Per germline, CDR1 MGHRA and CDR2 YSYEKL. This chain's CDR3 is CASSQGILRRSYKETQYF. CDR3 DNA sequence: TGCGCCAGCAGCCAAGGCATTTTACGGAGATCCTACAAAGAGACCCAGTACTTC.

The rearrangement joins TRBV13 to TRBJ1-6, with unresolved D. V was trimmed by 6 bases and J by 7 bases, leaving 10 bases between them. Per germline, CDR1 PRHDT and CDR2 FYEKMQ (reference sequence). The CDR3 sequence is 13 residues long. The chain's CDR3 is CASRTAGNSPLHF. The DNA for the CDR3 is TGTGCCAGCAGAACGGCGGGGAATTCACCCCTCCACTTT.

The chain joins TRBV13 to TRBJ1-2; a weak D match, TRBD1 (5 bases). This CDR3 has 13 amino acids. The V and J ends lost 2 bases and 9 bases respectively, with 13 bases between them. The germline gives CDR1 PRHDT, CDR2 FYEKMQ (reference sequence). CDR3 amino acids: CASSLSGFLSYTF. The CDR3 bases are TGTGCCAGCAGCTTATCAGGGTTTCTGAGCTACACCTTC.